This T cell receptor (beta chain) was recorded in a study of cytomegalovirus exposure and HLA in healthy donors. PCR amplification relied on 60 Vbeta primers (plus 13 Jbeta primers). This table comes from immunoSEQ multiplex PCR, and its TCRdb copy is limited to in-frame clones, with some not included. The table records about 90,000 clones, approximately 71% of them present only once. This clone occurred once. Its specificity is unknown. Whole-study results and caveats: The presence/absence work took it that sequencing depth was about the same across donors.

The germline V and J ends were trimmed by 4 bases and 1 base, with 7 bases remaining between them. The CDR3 is made up of 13 amino acids. The germline CDR1 and CDR2 sequences are SGHTA and FQGNSA. The sequence came from a young woman in good health and CMV-seropositive. This chain connects TRBV7-2 to TRBJ2-5; D remains unclear. The sequencing sample was made of PBMCs. CDR3 coding DNA: TGTGCCAGCAGCTCATACTTCCAAGAGACCCAGTACTTC. Protein product: CASSSYFQETQYF.